This paragraph reports one T cell receptor beta chain. The antigen is unknown. Trimming left V 1 base short and J 3 bases short, with 22 bases between. The length of the CDR3 is 18 residues. Germline V CDR1 and CDR2: LGHNA, YNFKEQ. These data are taken from a study of T cell responses to AZD1222 COVID-19 vaccine. In the study overall: Second-dose intervals of approximately 4 or approximately 12 weeks were pooled. Study-wide results and limits: Spike regions recognized by vaccine-associated CD4 TCRs spanned the protein, led by 160-218 and 743-854.

Measured with immunoSEQ multiplex PCR; TCRdb has only the in-frame clones, and not every one. The profile shows 150,000 or so clones, approximately 93% of them singletons. The rearrangement joins TRBV4-2 to TRBJ2-7, with a possible D match to TRBD1 (6 bases). The TCR originated in an adult in good health. The sequences come from peripheral blood, collected on day 0 of AZD1222 vaccination. The CDR3 is CASSQAIAGQRIIYEQYF. For the CDR3, the DNA is TGTGCCAGCAGCCAAGCCATAGCAGGACAGAGAATAATCTACGAGCAGTACTTC.